This T cell receptor beta chain was sequenced for a study of T cell responses to AZD1222 COVID-19 vaccine (dated by TCRdb to the early 2020s). Broadly, across the study: Because spike-specific TCR depth and breadth did not differ between the two schedules, AZD1222 recipients who got a second dose at roughly 4 weeks were pooled with those who got a second dose at roughly 12 weeks. TCR sequencing covered approximately 230 trial participants: about 210 given two doses of AZD1222 and 26 given two doses of MenACWY control vaccine. Trial participants were enrolled by age into subgroups of 18-55, 56-69 and 70-plus years, and around 150, 28 and 57 TCR-sequenced participants, respectively, were included in these subgroups.

The CDR3 regions of human TCRbeta chains were analyzed by immunosequencing. The paper's processing steps were these. TCRs in the repertoires were matched against a reference library of SARS-CoV-2-specific TCRs that had been generated with the MIRA antigen-specificity platform. Breadth was defined as the fraction of unique TCRs that were SARS-CoV-2-associated. Depth was defined as the fraction of total T cells that were SARS-CoV-2-associated. Using the MIRA data, each spike-specific TCR was assigned both to the spike region to which the TCR was reactive and to a CD4 or CD8 class. Log10-transformed breadth and depth values were compared by one-way ANOVA with Sidak's multiple comparisons tests. TCRdb provides this immuneACCESS table in a form limited to in-frame rearrangements. Some clones are lacking; in checked studies, under half of them reflect an unresolved V gene, and why the rest are absent is not known. V and J calls and clone size follow that table, whereas D and trimming were derived from the DNA. In all, the sample holds approximately 150,000 clones, and less than 95% of those were seen once. In total, the top ten clones hold approximately 1.4% of the sample.

Worth noting for this clone: The target of this receptor is not known. No base qualities exist here, and no much larger clone lies one base off it.

The germline V gene (reference sequence) supplies CDR1 SEHNR and CDR2 FQNEAQ. Including the terminal cysteine and phenylalanine, the CDR3 comprises 14 residues. CDR3 DNA is the only sequence kept; it has 42 bases, read in frame from the first base. Relative to germline, V is 2 bases shorter and J is 2 bases shorter, with 10 bases between their ends. Paper-wide results and their limitations: Reportedly, almost half of the unique spike-specific TCRs recognized epitopes lying outside the regions that are mutated in the B.1.351 and B.1.1.7 variants. A significant rise in spike-specific TCR breadth and depth was observed after two AZD1222 doses relative to day 0 and relative to MenACWY recipients. No day 14 peak-response samples were available, so repertoires were characterized only after the peak T cell response. The 56-69-year group was small, and its depth increase did not reach significance, likely because of low power. CD4 TCRs associated with the vaccine covered the entire spike protein, and the dominant responses were in regions 160-218 and 743-854. Participants were mostly white British, with more females than males. The authors suggested clonal diversity may have been underestimated. Conclusions about previously exposed vaccinees were limited because only 6 or 7 AZD1222 recipients were SARS-CoV-2 seropositive at baseline.

The time point label on this specimen signifies: baseline before first vaccination. Samples from vaccinated people were obtained from the UK trials COV001 and COV002, which included a single-blind randomized controlled phase 2/3 trial of AZD1222 (ChAdOx1 nCoV-19) in healthy adults. Trial participant PBMC samples were collected at day 0 and day 28 after the second dose for TCRbeta chain sequencing. The sample in question was peripheral blood, obtained on day 0 of AZD1222 vaccination. The TCR was taken from an adult in good health. The rearranged segments are TRBV7-9 and TRBJ2-7; the D segment might be TRBD1 or TRBD2, since each matches 6 bases. The sequence in DNA is TGTGCCAGCAGCTTACTTAGGGGGGCCTACGAGCAGTACTTC. Its product reads: CASSLLRGAYEQYF.